The T cell receptor (beta chain) under discussion was sequenced for a study of blood T cell repertoires in COVID-19. Data came from immunoSEQ multiplex PCR; TCRdb stores just in-frame clones and leaves some out. The sample shows 150,000 to 200,000 clones, roughly nine tenths of them seen only once. Per the germline V gene, CDR1 is SGHTA and CDR2 is FQGTGA. The J segment lost 1 base and the V segment lost 1 base, leaving 5 bases of the junction unmatched. The CDR3 sequence is 16 residues long. This sequence joins TRBV7-3 and TRBJ1-1; 8 positions match TRBD1. The source material was peripheral blood. The TCR sequence derives from a woman in her fifties or sixties with COVID-19, enrolled during active disease. CDR3 bases: TGTGCCAGCAGCTTAAGCAGGGGGCAGGGGAACACTGAAGCTTTCTTT. Translated: CASSLSRGQGNTEAFF.